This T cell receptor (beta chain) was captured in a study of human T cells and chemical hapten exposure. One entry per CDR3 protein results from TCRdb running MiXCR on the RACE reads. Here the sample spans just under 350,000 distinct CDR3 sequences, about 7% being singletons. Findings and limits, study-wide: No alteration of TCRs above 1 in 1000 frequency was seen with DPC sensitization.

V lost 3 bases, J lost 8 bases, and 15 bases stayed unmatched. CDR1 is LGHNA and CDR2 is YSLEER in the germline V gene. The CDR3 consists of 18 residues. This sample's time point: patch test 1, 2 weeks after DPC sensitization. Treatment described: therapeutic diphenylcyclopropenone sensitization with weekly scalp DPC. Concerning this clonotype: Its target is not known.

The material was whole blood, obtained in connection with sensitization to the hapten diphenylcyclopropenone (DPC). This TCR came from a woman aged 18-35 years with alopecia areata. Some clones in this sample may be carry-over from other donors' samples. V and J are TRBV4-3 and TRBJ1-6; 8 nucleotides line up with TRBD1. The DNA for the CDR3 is TGCGCCAGCAGCCACGAAAGCCCGGGACAGGTTGGCGATTCACCCCTCCACTTT. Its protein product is CASSHESPGQVGDSPLHF.